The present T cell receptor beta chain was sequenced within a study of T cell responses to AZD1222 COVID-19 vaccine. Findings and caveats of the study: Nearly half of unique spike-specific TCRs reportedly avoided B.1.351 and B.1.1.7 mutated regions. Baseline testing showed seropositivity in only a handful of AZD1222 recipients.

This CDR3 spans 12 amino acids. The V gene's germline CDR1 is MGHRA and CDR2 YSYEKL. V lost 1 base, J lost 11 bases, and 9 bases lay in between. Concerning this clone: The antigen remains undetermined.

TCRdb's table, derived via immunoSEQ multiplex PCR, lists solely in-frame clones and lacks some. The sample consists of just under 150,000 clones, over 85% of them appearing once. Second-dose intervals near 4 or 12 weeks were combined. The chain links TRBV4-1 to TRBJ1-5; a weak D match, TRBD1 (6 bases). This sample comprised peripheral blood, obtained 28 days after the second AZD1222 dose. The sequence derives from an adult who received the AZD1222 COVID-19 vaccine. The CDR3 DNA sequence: TGCGCCAGCAGCCAAGTAGGGGGTTCCCAGCATTTT. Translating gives CASSQVGGSQHF.